This T cell receptor (beta chain) is drawn from a study of immune cell composition in non-small cell lung cancer. Study observations and caveats: Tumour-associated clones >0.5% occurred in roughly a third of adenocarcinomas, under 85% of squamous.

A remark on this clone: Its target is unknown.

The junction had 13 bases not matched to a gene; V was cut back by 5 bases and J by 4 bases. The CDR3 runs 17 residues. Germline V lookup: CDR1 MDHEN, CDR2 SYDVKM. Profiling relied on immunoSEQ multiplex PCR, and the TCRdb table lists in-frame clones only, not all of them. Of some 2,000 clones listed, 60% to 85% are singletons. This TCR was recovered from a human donor with non-small cell lung cancer. V gene TRBV28 combines with J gene TRBJ2-1, with 8 bases matching TRBD1. Material: lung tumor tissue. The CDR3 DNA is TGTGCCAGCAGTACCCTTTCCAGGGGGCTCGGTTACAATGAGCAGTTCTTC. Translated, it gives CASSTLSRGLGYNEQFF.